A selection of T cell receptor beta chains follows, all from one sample in a study of T-cell reconstitution after alpha-beta-depleted transplantation in children. TCRdb used MiXCR to reprocess the PCR reads, holding one entry per CDR3 protein. The sample has about 240,000 distinct CDR3 sequences; 12% are singletons. Specimen: PBMCs from the stem cell graft donor, collected from the stem cell graft. The receptors here all came from a human donor who donated a stem cell graft to a child with acute lymphoblastic leukemia. CDR3s include the opening cysteine and the closing phenylalanine or tryptophan. D genes are given only for firm matches. Size is omitted from some rows. Given values are once, few, many or a class for expanded clones.

CDR3 | DNA | J | D | size | V | length
CASSIRDGTYEQYF | TGCGCCAGCAGCATCCGGGACGGGACCTACGAGCAGTACTTC | TRBJ2-7 | - | many | TRBV5-1 | 14
CSASAGGNQETQYF | TGCAGTGCCTCGGCAGGGGGCAACCAAGAGACCCAGTACTTC | TRBJ2-5 | TRBD1 | many | TRBV20-1 | 14
CASSVEGMDYNEQFF | TGTGCCAGCAGCGTAGAAGGGATGGATTACAATGAGCAGTTCTTC | TRBJ2-1 | - | many | TRBV9 | 15
CASSYSVLGSSYEQYF | TGTGCCAGCAGTTATTCGGTTTTGGGGAGCTCCTACGAGCAGTACTTC | TRBJ2-7 | - | many | TRBV6-5 | 16
CASSASTGSATNEKLFF | TGTGCCAGCAGCGCCTCGACAGGATCAGCAACTAATGAAAAACTGTTTTTT | TRBJ1-4 | - | few | TRBV9 | 17
CASTTVLNTEAFF | TGTGCCAGCACCACAGTTCTGAACACTGAAGCTTTCTTT | TRBJ1-1 | - | many | TRBV12-3/TRBV12-4 | 13
CSASSGAEHNEQFF | TGCAGTGCTAGTTCAGGGGCCGAACACAATGAGCAGTTCTTC | TRBJ2-1 | - | many | TRBV20-1 | 14
CASSKKGILGSDLTF | TGTGCCAGCAGCAAAAAGGGAATCCTAGGGTCGGACCTGACTTTC | TRBJ2-6 | - | many | TRBV7-6 | 15
CASRGTSGGTDTQYF | TGTGCCAGCCGCGGGACTAGCGGGGGCACAGATACGCAGTATTTT | TRBJ2-3 | TRBD2 | many | TRBV6-1 | 15
CASSLGRTGINGYTF | TGTGCCAGCAGTTTAGGACGGACAGGGATCAATGGCTACACCTTC | TRBJ1-2 | TRBD1 | many | TRBV27 | 15
CASSPSAGRDNSPLHF | TGTGCCAGCAGCCCGTCCGCTGGAAGGGATAATTCACCCCTCCACTTT | TRBJ1-6 | - | - | TRBV7-2 | 16
CASSKVDPFSLTNEQYF | TGTGCCAGCAGCAAAGTGGATCCGTTTTCCCTCACTAACGAGCAGTACTTC | TRBJ2-7 | - | many | TRBV21-1 | 17
CASSLVLGDEQFF | TGTGCCAGCAGCTTAGTGTTAGGTGATGAGCAGTTCTTC | TRBJ2-1 | - | - | TRBV7-9 | 13
CASSLAANTEAFF | TGTGCCAGCAGCCTCGCGGCTAACACTGAAGCTTTCTTT | TRBJ1-1 | - | many | TRBV6-4 | 13
CASRTKETQYF | TGTGCCAGCAGGACAAAAGAGACCCAGTACTTC | TRBJ2-5 | - | many | TRBV28 | 11
CSARQSLQETQYF | TGCAGTGCTAGACAGAGCCTCCAAGAGACCCAGTACTTC | TRBJ2-5 | - | many | TRBV20-1 | 13
CASSGDRRTQHF | TGTGCCAGCAGCGGCGACAGAAGAACCCAGCATTTT | TRBJ1-5 | - | many | TRBV7-9 | 12
CASRQGASPLHF | TGTGCCAGCCGACAGGGGGCTTCACCCCTCCACTTT | TRBJ1-6 | TRBD1 | many | TRBV12-3/TRBV12-4 | 12
CASSFVTGLAGGKNTGELFF | TGTGCCAGCAGTTTCGTTACGGGACTAGCGGGGGGGAAGAACACCGGGGAGCTGTTTTTT | TRBJ2-2 | TRBD2 | few | TRBV12-3/TRBV12-4 | 20
CASSLSPKRETQYF | TGTGCCAGCAGCTTAAGCCCGAAACGGGAGACCCAGTACTTC | TRBJ2-5 | - | many | TRBV7-2 | 14
CASSLEAGGLEQYF | TGCGCCAGCAGCTTGGAAGCGGGAGGCCTCGAGCAGTACTTC | TRBJ2-7 | TRBD2 | many | TRBV5-1 | 14
CASKERASGELFF | TGTGCCAGCAAGGAGAGAGCATCCGGGGAGCTGTTTTTT | TRBJ2-2 | - | - | TRBV2 | 13
CASIGPGTKTGANVLTF | TGCGCCAGCATTGGGCCAGGTACCAAGACTGGGGCCAACGTCCTGACTTTC | TRBJ2-6 | - | many | TRBV5-1 | 17
CASSVADLSSYEQYF | TGTGCCAGCAGCGTAGCGGACTTGTCCTCCTACGAGCAGTACTTC | TRBJ2-7 | - | many | TRBV5-7 | 15
CASSQIQGTKTGYTF | TGTGCCAGCAGCCAAATACAGGGGACTAAGACGGGCTACACCTTC | TRBJ1-2 | TRBD1 | few | TRBV6-1 | 15
CASSFRPGLAGVGSYNEQFF | TGTGCCAGCAGTTTTCGCCCGGGACTAGCGGGAGTGGGCTCCTACAATGAGCAGTTCTTC | TRBJ2-1 | TRBD2 | many | TRBV6-2/TRBV6-3 | 20
CASSPDSSGRIHEQYF | TGTGCCAGCAGTCCGGACTCTAGCGGGAGAATCCACGAGCAGTACTTC | TRBJ2-7 | TRBD2 | many | TRBV6-5 | 16
CTSSLEGYRGTGEKDGYTF | TGTACCAGCAGCTTGGAGGGGTACAGGGGGACAGGGGAAAAAGACGGCTACACCTTC | TRBJ1-2 | TRBD1 | many | TRBV5-4 | 19
CASTGRQSYEQYF | TGTGCCAGCACTGGTAGACAGTCCTACGAGCAGTACTTC | TRBJ2-7 | - | many | TRBV6-1 | 13
CASSYVTGPSGANVLTF | TGTGCCAGCAGTTACGTGACAGGGCCCTCTGGGGCCAACGTCCTGACTTTC | TRBJ2-6 | TRBD1 | - | TRBV6-2/TRBV6-3 | 17
CASSFILTSGVTALYNEQFF | TGTGCCAGCAGTTTCATATTGACTAGCGGGGTTACCGCACTCTACAATGAGCAGTTCTTC | TRBJ2-1 | TRBD2 | many | TRBV12-3/TRBV12-4 | 20
CASSLEQGIYNSPLHF | TGTGCCAGCAGCTTGGAACAGGGGATTTATAATTCACCCCTCCACTTT | TRBJ1-6 | TRBD1 | many | TRBV11-2 | 16
CASSRRTGRNEKLFF | TGTGCCAGCAGCCGTAGGACTGGAAGAAATGAAAAACTGTTTTTT | TRBJ1-4 | - | few | TRBV14 | 15
CASSLEWDIQYF | TGTGCCAGCAGTCTAGAGTGGGACATTCAGTACTTC | TRBJ2-4 | - | many | TRBV25-1 | 12
CASSMLNEQFF | TGTGCCAGTAGTATGCTAAATGAGCAGTTCTTC | TRBJ2-1 | - | many | TRBV19 | 11
CASTSRRRELTDTQYF | TGTGCCAGCACCTCCAGAAGGCGGGAGTTAACAGATACGCAGTATTTT | TRBJ2-3 | TRBD2 | many | TRBV28 | 16
CASSLTGEDSPLHF | TGTGCCAGCAGTCTGACAGGGGAGGATTCACCCCTCCACTTT | TRBJ1-6 | TRBD1 | many | TRBV12-3/TRBV12-4 | 14
CASSEAQNSYPNVLTF | TGTGCCAGCAGTGAAGCCCAAAACAGCTATCCCAACGTCCTGACTTTC | TRBJ2-6 | - | few | TRBV6-1 | 16
CASSLAGGNIFQFF | TGCGCCAGCAGCTTGGCCGGGGGGAACATCTTCCAGTTCTTC | TRBJ2-1 | TRBD2 | few | TRBV5-1 | 14
CASSQEDWTGGYNEQFF | TGTGCCAGCAGCCAAGAGGACTGGACGGGGGGGTACAATGAGCAGTTCTTC | TRBJ2-1 | TRBD2 | few | TRBV4-2 | 17
CASKTGSYNEQFF | TGCGCCAGCAAGACAGGGTCCTACAATGAGCAGTTCTTC | TRBJ2-1 | TRBD1 | many | TRBV5-1 | 13
CASSLAVEVFYNEQFF | TGTGCCAGCAGCTTGGCAGTTGAAGTATTCTACAATGAGCAGTTCTTC | TRBJ2-1 | - | many | TRBV5-5 | 16
CASSYSSRSEAFF | TGTGCCAGCAGTTACTCGAGCAGATCCGAAGCTTTCTTT | TRBJ1-1 | - | many | TRBV6-2/TRBV6-3 | 13
CASSSGTAFYGYTF | TGTGCCAGCAGCTCCGGGACGGCATTCTATGGCTACACCTTC | TRBJ1-2 | - | many | TRBV7-2 | 14
CSVEGQGYTGELFF | TGCAGCGTTGAAGGCCAGGGATACACCGGGGAGCTGTTTTTT | TRBJ2-2 | - | many | TRBV29-1 | 14
CASRAGGYEQYF | TGTGCCAGCAGAGCAGGAGGTTACGAGCAGTACTTC | TRBJ2-7 | - | many | TRBV2 | 12
CASSRTGTSYEQYF | TGTGCCAGCAGTCGGACAGGGACCTCCTACGAGCAGTACTTC | TRBJ2-7 | TRBD1 | many | TRBV6-5 | 14
CAISEDSWTQYF | TGTGCCATCAGTGAGGACAGTTGGACGCAGTATTTT | TRBJ2-3 | - | few | TRBV10-3 | 12
CSVLETGYSGANVLTF | TGCAGCGTTTTAGAGACGGGATACTCTGGGGCCAACGTCCTGACTTTC | TRBJ2-6 | - | many | TRBV29-1 | 16
CASTPGGTYNEQFF | TGTGCCAGCACCCCAGGGGGGACCTACAATGAGCAGTTCTTC | TRBJ2-1 | - | many | TRBV6-2/TRBV6-3 | 14
CASSLVTVETQYF | TGTGCCAGCAGCTTAGTAACGGTGGAGACCCAGTACTTC | TRBJ2-5 | - | many | TRBV7-2 | 13
CASSSQTTLTDTQYF | TGTGCCAGCAGCTCCCAGACTACCCTCACAGATACGCAGTATTTT | TRBJ2-3 | - | many | TRBV7-9 | 15
CASSVDPMSRNTQYF | TGTGCCAGCAGCGTAGACCCTATGTCTCGTAATACGCAGTATTTT | TRBJ2-3 | - | many | TRBV9 | 15
CASSQVQYGDTQYF | TGCGCCAGCAGCCAAGTCCAGTACGGGGATACGCAGTATTTT | TRBJ2-3 | - | many | TRBV4-3 | 14
CASSSSGVNYGYTF | TGTGCCAGCAGCTCCAGTGGGGTTAACTATGGCTACACCTTC | TRBJ1-2 | - | many | TRBV7-9 | 14
CSVVVVGPSYEQYF | TGCAGCGTTGTAGTCGTTGGGCCCTCCTACGAGCAGTACTTC | TRBJ2-7 | - | many | TRBV29-1 | 14
CSVLRQGAYGYTF | TGCAGCGTCCTACGACAGGGCGCCTATGGCTACACCTTC | TRBJ1-2 | TRBD1 | many | TRBV29-1 | 13
CASGGLAGEDTQYF | TGTGCCAGCGGCGGACTAGCGGGAGAAGATACGCAGTATTTT | TRBJ2-3 | TRBD2 | - | TRBV4-2 | 14
CASSWASGETLYEQYF | TGTGCCAGCAGTTGGGCCTCTGGCGAGACACTCTACGAGCAGTACTTC | TRBJ2-7 | - | few | TRBV6-2/TRBV6-3 | 16
CASSLDWRGDSYNEQFF | TGTGCCAGCAGCCTGGACTGGCGGGGGGACTCCTACAATGAGCAGTTCTTC | TRBJ2-1 | TRBD2 | many | TRBV5-5 | 17